The T cell receptor beta chain under discussion was sequenced for a study of CD8 T cells in Susac syndrome. This clonotype was observed once. There are 13 residues in the CDR3. Trimming removed 4 bases from V and 2 bases from J, with 5 bases in between. Germline lookup yields CDR1 SGHTA and CDR2 FQGTGA. With random hexamers, about 0.5 to 1 ug RNA was reverse transcribed. Amplification of TCR beta CDR3 spanned 54 Vbeta and 13 Jbeta via immunoSEQ multiplex PCR. TCRdb analysed the immunoSEQ multiplex PCR reads with MiXCR anew, one entry per CDR3 protein. The repertoire holds about 120,000 distinct CDR3 sequences, about nine tenths seen once, with about 0.11% in the top ten. Controls comprised healthy donors matched for age and sex. TEMRA cells were FACS-enriched, with CD8+ and CD4+ T cells isolated negatively.

Sequencing used CD8+ T cells from PBMCs. The chain uses TRBV7-3 and TRBJ2-2; D remains ambiguous. The origin of this receptor is a human donor in good health. The DNA for the CDR3 is TGTGCCAGCAGCTATACTAACACCGGGGAGCTGTTTTTT. It codes for CASSYTNTGELFF.